One T cell receptor (beta chain) is described in this entry. Profiling relied on immunoSEQ multiplex PCR, and the TCRdb table lists in-frame clones only, not all of them. Altogether 65,000 to 70,000 clones are present, around 87% being singletons, with the ten largest covering 0.38%. This entry comes from a study of OX40 agonist ivuxolimab in advanced cancers. Germline V gene lookup returns CDR1 SNHLY and CDR2 FYNNEI. The CDR3 sequence is 15 residues long. V gave up 2 bases and J gave up 0 bases, with 9 bases separating them. The sequence came from an adult with an advanced solid tumor such as melanoma, head and neck, liver or kidney cancer. The material was CD4+ or CD8+ T cells sorted from blood, obtained in a trial of the OX40 agonist ivuxolimab. The chain carries TRBV2 and TRBJ2-3; unclear D gene. The CDR3, as DNA: TGTGCCAGCAGTGAAAGGGATGGGAGCACAGATACGCAGTATTTT. This gives the protein CASSERDGSTDTQYF.